This is a list of T cell receptor beta chains from one sample in a study of blood T cell repertoires in COVID-19. Repertoires were generated with immunoSEQ multiplex PCR, while TCRdb's copy carries only in-frame clones and drops some. There are 350,000 to 500,000 clones in the sample; around nine tenths occur only once, and 1.4% lies in the top ten. Sample: PBMCs or T cells enriched from blood (not recorded which). The receptors here all came from a woman aged 18-30 years who had been exposed to COVID-19. CDR3s include the opening cysteine and the closing phenylalanine or tryptophan. A D gene is named only where the DNA matches it firmly. Size is stated for part of the rows, as once, few or many counts, or as a class when the clone is expanded.

J gene	D gene	V gene	clone size	CDR3 DNA	CDR3 protein
TRBJ2-7	.	TRBV5-1	.	TGCGCCAGCAGCTTCAGACAGGAGGCCTACGAGCAGTACTTC	CASSFRQEAYEQYF
TRBJ1-2	TRBD1	TRBV27	.	TGTGCCAGCAGTTTTCAGGGGGTCTATGGCTACACCTTC	CASSFQGVYGYTF
TRBJ1-6	TRBD1	TRBV6-2/TRBV6-3	.	TGTGCCAGCAGTTACTCCGGGACAGGGGGCTCACCCCTCCATTTT	CASSYSGTGGSPLHF
TRBJ2-6	.	TRBV27	once	TGTGCCAGCAGCGCAGGGGCCGGGGCCAACGTCCTGACTTTC	CASSAGAGANVLTF
TRBJ2-1	.	TRBV5-6	.	TGTGCCAGCAGCTTGGTGGCAGGGGACGGGCGGTTCTTC	CASSLVAGDGRFF
TRBJ1-1	.	TRBV5-1	.	TGCGCCAGCAGCTTGTCCCTTGTCAACACTGAAGCTTTCTTT	CASSLSLVNTEAFF
TRBJ2-1	.	TRBV23-1	.	TGCGCCAGCAATCGGAGCTCCTACAATGAGCAGTTCTTC	CASNRSSYNEQFF
TRBJ1-2	.	TRBV11-2	.	TGTGCCAGCAGCTTAGCGGGTTCGTACGGCTACACCTTC	CASSLAGSYGYTF
TRBJ1-4	.	TRBV11-2	.	TGTGCCAGCAGCTTAAAGCCTAATGAAAAACTGTTTTTT	CASSLKPNEKLFF
TRBJ2-5	TRBD2	TRBV4-3	.	TGCGCCAGCAGCCAAGGGTCAGCGGGGGAGACCCAGTACTTC	CASSQGSAGETQYF
TRBJ2-7	.	TRBV9	.	TGTGCCAGCAGCGTAGGCTACCAGGGCTCCTACGAGCAGTACTTC	CASSVGYQGSYEQYF
TRBJ2-5	TRBD1	TRBV2	.	TGTGCCAGCAGTGGGACAGGGGGCGCACAGACCCAGTACTTC	CASSGTGGAQTQYF
TRBJ2-4	TRBD2	TRBV19	.	TGTGCCAGTAGACCGGGACTAGCGGGAGGTGTCAAAAACATTCAGTACTTC	CASRPGLAGGVKNIQYF
TRBJ2-7	TRBD1	TRBV24-1	.	TGTGCCACCAGTGACTCGAGAGGACAGGGGGAGGGTTACGAGCAGTACTTC	CATSDSRGQGEGYEQYF